The present entry profiles one T cell receptor beta chain with its context. Its antigen is still unknown. Here immunoSEQ multiplex PCR was the method, and the copy in TCRdb shows in-frame clones only, minus some. The sample has about 83,000 clones; around 87% are singletons. These data come from a study of T cell responses to AZD1222 COVID-19 vaccine. Germline CDR1 MNHNY, CDR2 SVGAGI (reference sequence). The CDR3 length is 15 residues. V gave up 5 bases and J gave up 0 bases, with 12 bases separating them. Study-level results: Spike-wide coverage was observed for vaccine-associated CD4 TCRs, with dominant responses at 160-218 and 743-854. Two AZD1222 administrations were followed by greater Spike-specific TCR breadth and depth.

Sequences were derived from peripheral blood, sampled on day 0 of MenACWY control vaccination. The V gene is TRBV6-6, the J gene TRBJ2-3; D remains unclear. The clonotype comes from an adult in good health. CDR3 in amino acids: CASSAQVPSTDTQYF. CDR3 in DNA: TGTGCCAGCAGTGCCCAGGTTCCTAGCACAGATACGCAGTATTTT.